This T cell receptor (beta chain) is from a study of long-term antiretroviral therapy in people with HIV. Germline trimming cut 0 bases from V and 7 bases from J; bases unmatched to any gene: 9. CDR1 is LGHNA and CDR2 is YSLEER in the germline V gene. The CDR3 is 16 residues long. Study-level findings and limits: Diversity measured after ART increased yet remained under transplant donor controls.

This was the immunoSEQ v3.0 assay at survey level. Clones were sequenced by immunoSEQ multiplex PCR, and TCRdb holds only the in-frame ones, with some missing. The sample shows about 11,000 clones, roughly 85% of them seen only once. Note on this clone: As yet, its antigen is unknown.

The sample in question was unsorted PBMCs, obtained 1.2 years after starting antiretroviral therapy. The source is a man aged 35 to 55 with HIV. The rearrangement joins TRBV4-3 to TRBJ2-7; 10 positions agree with TRBD1. This chain's CDR3 is CASSQDPGQGSGEQYF. Written as DNA, the CDR3 is TGCGCCAGCAGCCAAGATCCGGGACAGGGGTCGGGGGAGCAGTACTTC.